This paragraph reports one T cell receptor beta chain. The antigen remains unidentified. The sample originates from a study of T cell repertoires in cytomegalovirus infection. On the study more broadly: Public TCR beta signatures provided an indication of both CMV infection and a matching HLA type.

The CDR3 sequence is 16 residues long. From germline, CDR1 is SGHVS and CDR2 FQNEAQ. V lost 1 base and J lost 1, with 12 bases in between. TCRdb called the reads again in MiXCR, with one record for every CDR3 protein. Of fewer than 950,000 distinct CDR3 sequences listed, about 33% were seen once; the top ten hold around an eighth. The chain carries TRBV7-8 and TRBJ2-3, with TRBD2 as a possible D gene (6 bases). This TCR was sampled from a human donor in good health (CMV status not recorded). Some clones in this sample may be carry-over from other donors' samples. Sequences were derived from cultured CD8+ T cells from PBMCs, sampled from culture after CMV antigen stimulation. The CDR3 DNA follows: TGTGCCAGCAGCTTAGTCTTCGGCGGGGGCACAGATACGCAGTATTTT. Residues: CASSLVFGGGTDTQYF. Complete variable domain (other parts from reference TRBV7-8 and TRBJ2-3): GAGVSQSPRYKVAKRGQDVALRCDPISGHVSLFWYQQALGQGPEFLTYFQNEAQLDKSGLPSDRFFAERPEGSVSTLKIQRTQQEDSAVYLCASSLVFGGGTDTQYFGPGTRLTVL.